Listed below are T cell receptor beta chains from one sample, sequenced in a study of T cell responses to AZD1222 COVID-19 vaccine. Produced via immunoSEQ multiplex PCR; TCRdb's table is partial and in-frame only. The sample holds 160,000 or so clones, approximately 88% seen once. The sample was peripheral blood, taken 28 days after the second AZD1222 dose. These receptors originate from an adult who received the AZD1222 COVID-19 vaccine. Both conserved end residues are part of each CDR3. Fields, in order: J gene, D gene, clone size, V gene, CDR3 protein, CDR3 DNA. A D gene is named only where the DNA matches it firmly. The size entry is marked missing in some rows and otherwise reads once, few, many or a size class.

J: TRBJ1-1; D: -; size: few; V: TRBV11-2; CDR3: CASSLAEGRHTEAFF; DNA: TGTGCCAGCAGCTTAGCTGAGGGGCGGCACACTGAAGCTTTCTTT
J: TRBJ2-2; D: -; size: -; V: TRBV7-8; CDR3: CASSFPMRVTGELFF; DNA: TGTGCCAGCAGCTTCCCCATGAGGGTCACCGGGGAGCTGTTTTTT
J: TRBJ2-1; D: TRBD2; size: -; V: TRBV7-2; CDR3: CASGTSGLNEQFF; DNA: TGTGCCAGCGGGACTAGCGGACTCAATGAGCAGTTCTTC
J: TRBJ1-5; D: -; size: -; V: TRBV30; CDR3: CAWSVGLYQPQHF; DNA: TGTGCCTGGAGTGTAGGGTTGTATCAGCCCCAGCATTTT
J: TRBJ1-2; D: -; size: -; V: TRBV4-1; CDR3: CASSPRQEPSYGYTF; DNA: TGCGCCAGCAGCCCAAGACAGGAACCCAGCTATGGCTACACCTTC
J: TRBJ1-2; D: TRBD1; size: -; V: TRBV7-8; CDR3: CASSPGQGLNYGYTF; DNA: TGTGCCAGCAGCCCAGGACAGGGGTTAAACTATGGCTACACCTTC
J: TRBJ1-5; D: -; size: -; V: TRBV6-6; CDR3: CASSRTGGPASSNQPQHF; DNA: TGTGCCAGCAGTCGGACTGGGGGGCCTGCTTCGAGCAATCAGCCCCAGCATTTT
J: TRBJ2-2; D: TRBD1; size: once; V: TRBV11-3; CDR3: CASSLAQDRSTGELFF; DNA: TGTGCCAGCAGCTTAGCCCAGGACAGGAGCACCGGGGAGCTGTTTTTT
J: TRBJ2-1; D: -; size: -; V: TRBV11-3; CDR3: CASSSLTGSSYNEQFF; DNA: TGTGCCAGCAGCTCCCTTACCGGATCCTCTTACAATGAGCAGTTCTTC
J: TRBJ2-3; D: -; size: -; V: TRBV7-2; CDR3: CASSSDLTSTDTQYF; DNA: TGTGCCAGCAGTTCAGACCTGACTAGCACAGATACGCAGTATTTT
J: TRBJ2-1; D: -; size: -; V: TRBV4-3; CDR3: CASSQSRGQQKNNEQFF; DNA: TGCGCCAGCAGCCAATCCCGAGGACAGCAAAAAAACAATGAGCAGTTCTTC
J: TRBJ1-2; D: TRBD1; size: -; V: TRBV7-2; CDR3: CASSLRTGGAGYGYTF; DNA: TGTGCCAGCAGCTTACGAACAGGGGGCGCGGGATATGGCTACACCTTC
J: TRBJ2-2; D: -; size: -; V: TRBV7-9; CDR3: CASQRGEKYPPGTGELFF; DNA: TGTGCCTCCCAAAGGGGAGAAAAATACCCCCCTGGGACCGGGGAGCTGTTTTTT
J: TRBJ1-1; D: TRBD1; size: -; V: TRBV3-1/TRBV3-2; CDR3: CASSLQPGTATFF; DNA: TGTGCCAGCAGCCTACAGCCCGGGACAGCTACTTTCTTT
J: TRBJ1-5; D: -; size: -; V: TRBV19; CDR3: CASSMYGTRTSNQPQHF; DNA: TGTGCCAGTAGTATGTATGGGACAAGAACTAGCAATCAGCCCCAGCATTTT
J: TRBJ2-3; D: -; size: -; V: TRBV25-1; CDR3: CASRKTGSDTQYF; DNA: TGTGCCAGCAGAAAGACGGGATCAGATACGCAGTATTTT
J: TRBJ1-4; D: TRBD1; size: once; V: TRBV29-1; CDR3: CSVGLTGGGEKLFF; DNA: TGCAGCGTAGGCTTAACAGGGGGAGGCGAAAAACTGTTTTTT
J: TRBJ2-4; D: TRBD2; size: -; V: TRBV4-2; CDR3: CASSPEKAGGNGGVQYF; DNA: TGTGCCAGCAGCCCAGAGAAGGCGGGGGGCAATGGGGGAGTTCAGTACTTC